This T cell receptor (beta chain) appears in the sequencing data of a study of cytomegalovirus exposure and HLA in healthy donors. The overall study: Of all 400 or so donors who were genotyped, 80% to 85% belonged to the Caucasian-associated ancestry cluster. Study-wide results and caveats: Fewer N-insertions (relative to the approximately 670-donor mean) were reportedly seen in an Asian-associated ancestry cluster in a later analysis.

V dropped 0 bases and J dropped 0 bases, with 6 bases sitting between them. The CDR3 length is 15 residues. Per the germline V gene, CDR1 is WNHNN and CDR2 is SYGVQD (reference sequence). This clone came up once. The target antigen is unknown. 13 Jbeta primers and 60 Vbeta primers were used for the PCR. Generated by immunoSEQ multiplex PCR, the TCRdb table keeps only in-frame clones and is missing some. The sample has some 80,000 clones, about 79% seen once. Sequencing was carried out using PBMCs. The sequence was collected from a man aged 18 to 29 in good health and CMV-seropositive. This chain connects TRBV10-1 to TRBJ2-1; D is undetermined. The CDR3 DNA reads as TGCGCCAGCAGTGAGTCGGTACTCTCCTACAATGAGCAGTTCTTC. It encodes CASSESVLSYNEQFF.